This entry describes one T cell receptor (beta chain). This receptor's antigen is unknown. Per-base qualities were not stored, and no clone one base away is much larger. The method behind the library was the immunoSEQ multiplex PCR assay. Held by TCRdb, this immuneACCESS table contains in-frame sequences only and omits some clones. Under half of the omission traces to an unresolved V gene where checked; the cause of the rest is unknown. This sample lists hundreds of thousands of clones; roughly 90% were detected once. The ten largest clones take up approximately 0.011% of the sample. The sample originates from a study of shared T cell receptors in the human thymus (dated by TCRdb to the early 2020s). Turning to the overall study: The study examined how the human thymus generates shared, self-reactive T-cell receptor alpha chains.

These sequences were also reported in another study, on human thymus T cells. Looking at the second paper: Donors were immunologically healthy infants undergoing open corrective cardiac surgery for congenital heart defects in Finland. Thymus tissue was obtained as surgical resects removed during corrective cardiac surgery. Usage of V and J gene segments appeared to be biased in both the thymic and the peripheral blood repertoires. According to the related research, thymic TCR repertoires were highly overlapping among unrelated individuals. TCR alpha and beta repertoires from seven to nine infant thymus samples and four related peripheral blood samples were characterized in the study. The infant donors were roughly 6 to 250 days old, and the cohort included several males and a couple of females. Thymocytes were released mechanically from tissue and stored at -70 °C as pellets of 10-30 million cells. Genomic DNA was extracted from frozen cell pellets with a QIAsymphony instrument. Using the immunoSEQ multiplex PCR assay, the TCRB and TCRAD loci were amplified from a standardized quantity of quality-controlled genomic DNA. The amplicons covered the V(D)J region and were long enough to include the CDR3 and to identify the V and J genes. Amplicon sequencing was performed on an Illumina platform through the commercial immunoSEQ service. Primer bias and sequencing errors were corrected as previously described, and TCRAD and TCRB definitions were based on the IMGT database. The repertoires were analysed using immunoSEQ Analyzer 3.0 and VDJTools for basic statistics, V/J segment usage, diversity estimates, rarefaction and pairwise overlap. Diversity was estimated with Chao1, ChaoE, Efron-Thisted, Shannon and inverse Simpson indices, and also on datasets down-sampled to the smallest sample. For repertoire overlap, CDR3 nucleotide sequence, V gene and J gene had to match strictly, and clustering was done by Jaccard-based multidimensional scaling. On average, thymus samples yielded roughly 800,000 unique TCRB clonotypes, whereas blood samples yielded some 80,000.

Sample: thymocytes. This clonotype was obtained from a boy younger than two with a congenital heart defect. Donor details come from another sample of the same person, matched by shared clones.

The DNA sequence follows: TGTGCCTGGAGTGTATTTTTGGTTGTCGATGGACTAGCCCATTACGAGCAGTACTTC. It codes for CAWSVFLVVDGLAHYEQYF. The V gene is TRBV30 and the J gene is TRBJ2-7; 8 bases in between match TRBD2. In the germline V gene (reference sequence), CDR1 corresponds to GTSNPN and CDR2 to SVGIG. At the junction V is shortened by 0 bases and J by 4 bases; bases outside the gene matches: 20. The CDR3, cysteine through phenylalanine, is 19 amino acids long. Of all the DNA, just the CDR3 is kept, 57 bases in frame from base 1.